This T cell receptor (beta chain) was identified in a study of T cell responses to AZD1222 COVID-19 vaccine. The germline V and J ends were trimmed by 1 base and 5 bases, with 13 bases remaining between them. The V gene's germline CDR1 is LNHNV and CDR2 YYDKDF (reference sequence). This CDR3 comprises 15 residues. Clones were sequenced by immunoSEQ multiplex PCR, and TCRdb holds only the in-frame ones, with some missing. The data contain about 150,000 clones, about 92% of them singletons. The origin of this receptor is an adult who received the AZD1222 COVID-19 vaccine. The material was peripheral blood, obtained 28 days after the second AZD1222 dose. The chain recombines TRBV15 with TRBJ2-3, with D uncertain. CDR3 sequence reads: CATSRVEHTRDTQYF. CDR3 bases: TGTGCCACCAGCAGAGTGGAGCACACCCGAGATACGCAGTATTTT. The full variable domain, with the rest looked up from reference TRBV15 and TRBJ2-3, is DAMVIQNPRYQVTQFGKPVTLSCSQTLNHNVMYWYQQKSSQAPKLLFHYYDKDFNNEADTPDNFQSRRPNTSFCFLDIRSPGLGDTAMYLCATSRVEHTRDTQYFGPGTRLTVL.